This T cell receptor (beta chain) was captured in a study of shared clonotypes between healthy human individuals. There are many counts of this clone. In replicate PCRs of sorted subsets, about 200 ng DNA, 29,000 or so T cell genomes, was used. TCRdb's table, derived via immunoSEQ multiplex PCR, lists solely in-frame clones and lacks some. The profile covers hundreds of thousands of clones, with roughly 78% appearing a single time and around 1.8% taken by the ten largest. The clonotype originates from a woman in her thirties in good health. Material: memory CD4+ T cells sorted from blood. Described subset: CD45RA-negative fraction.

CDR3 DNA: TGTGCCAGCAGCTTAGTTCGTAATACCTACGAGCAGTACTTC. It translates to CASSLVRNTYEQYF. The chain joins TRBV11-2 to TRBJ2-7; the D is unclear. The CDR3 loop spans 14 amino acids. CDR1 and CDR2 (germline): SGHAT, FQNNGV. Trimming shortened V by 1 base and J by 2 bases, and 9 bases separated the two germline ends.